This T cell receptor (beta chain) was obtained from a study of neurological immune-mediated disorders (dated by TCRdb to between 2017 and 2020). About the investigation overall: Of the roughly 34 multiple sclerosis patients, 31 had relapsing-remitting MS and 3 had secondary progressive MS. Using UMI-based sequencing, the study compared peripheral blood TCR-beta repertoires from patients with HTLV-I-associated myelopathy (HAM/TSP), patients with multiple sclerosis, and healthy controls. Longitudinal samples, technical triplicates and paired sorted CD4+ and CD8+ T-cell subsets, alongside PBMC samples, were included among the roughly 100 TCR-beta libraries. The cohort comprised roughly 65 subjects: approximately 15 HAM/TSP patients, approximately 34 multiple sclerosis patients and approximately 20 healthy controls. What the authors observed across the whole study: The highest TCR clonal expansion was observed in HAM/TSP patients, whereas the lowest was observed in MS patients, even when compared with healthy controls. No identical CDR3 amino acid sequences were found to be shared among expanded clones across subjects, suggesting that TCR-beta repertoires were private in all groups. No association of the MS cluster with clinical or MRI features was observed, and the need for larger cohorts was stated by the authors. In phylogenetic analysis, the repertoires of 18 of 34 MS patients grouped into a cluster of related CDR3 sequences, which suggests a possible signature at the repertoire level.

This clonotype was recorded many times. Its antigen is currently not known. Base-call qualities are not available, and no considerably larger clone is one nucleotide away. The germline V gene (reference sequence) specifies DFQATT as CDR1 and SNEGSKA as CDR2. V is reduced by 0 bases and J by 3 bases, leaving a spacing of 14 bases between them. CDR3 length: 15 amino acids, cysteine to phenylalanine. Only CDR3 DNA remains: 45 bases, in frame from the first base. cDNA was synthesized by template-switch 5'RACE using a primer carrying a 10-nucleotide random unique molecular identifier by which each TCR transcript was tagged. Over 170 million TCR-beta sequences, covering 15-18 subjects, were produced in each sequencing run. The RNeasy kit was used to extract total RNA. Using the KAPA Real-time Library Amplification kit, TCR-beta VDJ regions were amplified with primers for the TCR constant region and the 5'RACE anchor. A first PCR added sample indexes and Illumina adaptors, after which a second PCR increased the library yield. After Ampure bead purification, the roughly 650 bp TCR product was size-selected on a 2% E-gel SizeSelection system. Before pooling, library quality was assessed on a Bioanalyzer, concentration was determined with Qubit, and library quantification was performed with the Kapa Library Quantification kit. An Illumina HiSeq 2500 was used to sequence the libraries paired-end at 2 x 150 bp. To increase sequence diversity, roughly 23-30% phiX was spiked into each library pool. Under the source paper's analysis protocol: Quality-filtered reads were processed with the UMI-based MiGEC pipeline, and over 75% of raw TCR sequences were removed by the MiGEC pipeline during error correction. IMGT germline references were used for alignment of VDJ genes, and clonotypes were defined by a unique CDR3 amino acid sequence together with V-J genes. Clonal expansion, Shannon diversity, and CDR3 relatedness (CalcPairwiseDistances, ClusterSamples) were evaluated with VDJtools, and phylogenetic trees were built with CLCbio workbench. A clone was classed as expanded if it had 8 or more unique UMIs, a cutoff based on coefficient-of-variation modelling across technical triplicates. TCRdb cleaned the public reads at Q25 with fastp, built clones with MiXCR and kept in-frame beta chains. CDR3 protein duplicates are merged, each entry listing the most common genes and DNA. The V and J calls shown here were made by TCRdb, not taken from the authors' results. The sample profile shows approximately 130,000 distinct CDR3 sequences; roughly 3.1% of them were found once. The biggest ten clones account for 1% to 1.5% of the sample.

For the unsorted PBMC libraries, 2 million PBMCs were stored in RNAlater at -80 degrees C until RNA extraction and were used to generate the libraries. Multiple sclerosis patients were enrolled in a US clinical protocol under which disease progression was evaluated by magnetic resonance imaging. Peripheral blood underwent Ficoll-Hypaque density gradient centrifugation to isolate PBMCs, which were then cryopreserved in liquid nitrogen. This clonotype was sampled from a woman aged 30 to 39 with multiple sclerosis. The sample comprised PBMCs. The V and J genes are TRBV20-1 and TRBJ2-5; a tentative D match to TRBD1 spans 6 bases. The base sequence is TGCAGTGCTAGAGACCCCGGGACATCAAAAGAGACCCAGTACTTC. It encodes CSARDPGTSKETQYF.